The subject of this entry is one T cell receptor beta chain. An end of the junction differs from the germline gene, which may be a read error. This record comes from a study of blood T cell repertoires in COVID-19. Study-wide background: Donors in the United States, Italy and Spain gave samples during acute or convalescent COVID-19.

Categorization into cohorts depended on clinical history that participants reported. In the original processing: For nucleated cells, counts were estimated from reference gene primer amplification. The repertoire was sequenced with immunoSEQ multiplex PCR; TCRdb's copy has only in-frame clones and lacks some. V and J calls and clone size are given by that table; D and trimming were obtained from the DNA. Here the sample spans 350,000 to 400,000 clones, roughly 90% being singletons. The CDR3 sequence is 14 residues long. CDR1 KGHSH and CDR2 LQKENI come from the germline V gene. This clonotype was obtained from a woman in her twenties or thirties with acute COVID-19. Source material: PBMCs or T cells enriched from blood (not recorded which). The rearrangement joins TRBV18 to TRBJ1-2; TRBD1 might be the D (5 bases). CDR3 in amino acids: CATSPGPANYGYTF. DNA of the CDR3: TGTGCCACCTCACCGGGGCCCGCTAACTATGGCTACACCTTC.